Listed here are 20 T cell receptor beta chains from one sample, sequenced in a study of T cell clonality in common variable immunodeficiency. Findings of the study overall: Reportedly, TCR beta sequences from common variable immunodeficiency showed fewer deletions and N-nucleotide insertions.

Sequencing was performed with immunoSEQ multiplex PCR; in TCRdb, only in-frame clones are kept and a portion is missing. The table lists about 5,300 clones, with no singletons. These receptors have no identified antigens. Sequences were obtained from peripheral blood mononuclear cells. The receptors were gathered from a human donor with common variable immunodeficiency.

There are a few counts of this clone. The read terminates 3 residues ahead of where the CDR3 ends, so the germline J gene completes it. This chain links TRBV18 with TRBJ2-1, with 10 positions matching TRBD2. CDR1 and CDR2 (germline): KGHSH, LQKENI. The V and J ends lost 5 bases and 3 bases, in that order; junction bases with no gene match: 4. This CDR3 has 15 amino acids. CDR3 bases read: TGTGCCAGCTCATCGGGACTAGCGAGCTACAATGAG. It is translated as CASSSGLASYNE. In full, the CDR3 is CASSSGLASYNEQFF.

In its sample, this clone is medium-sized (0.01 to 0.1%). The read halts 3 residues ahead of the CDR3 end, with the missing end drawn from the germline J gene. The chain has TRBV2 and TRBJ2-1; D possibly corresponds to TRBD1 (6 bases). The V end was cut by 6 bases, the J end by 5 bases, with 11 bases between. Germline-derived CDR1 and CDR2 are SNHLY and FYNNEI. The CDR3 is 13 amino acids. The CDR3 reads CASRRTANNEQFF. Partial CDR3 DNA: TGTGCCAGCAGACGGACAGCGAACAATGAG.

To note about this clone: The read ends 3 residues early relative to the CDR3; the germline J gene fills the gap. V and J are TRBV2 and TRBJ1-5, with D possibly matching TRBD1 (6 bases). CDR3 length: 13 residues. Per the germline V gene, CDR1 is SNHLY and CDR2 is FYNNEI. Trimming pared 4 bases from V and 4 bases from J, leaving 8 bases between. The CDR3 loop reads CASSGQGNQPQHF. The covered CDR3 bases are TGTGCCAGCAGTGGTCAGGGGAATCAGCCC.

A note on this clone: The read halts 3 residues ahead of the CDR3 end, with the missing end drawn from the germline J gene. This chain connects TRBV5-1 to TRBJ2-7; 10 nucleotides align to TRBD1. The CDR3 length is 15 residues. V gave up 0 bases and J gave up 5 bases; unmatched junction bases: 5. CDR1 and CDR2 (germline): SGHRS, YFSETQ. CDR3 loop: CASSLARQGADEQYF. The DNA read from the CDR3 is TGCGCCAGCAGCTTGGCCAGACAGGGGGCGGACGAG.

This clone is judged medium-sized. The read ends 3 residues before the CDR3 terminus; that terminus is restored from the germline J gene. This chain links TRBV19 with TRBJ1-3; no clear D. The CDR3 covers 14 residues. Germline CDR1 LNHDA, CDR2 SQIVND (reference sequence). V gave up 7 bases and J gave up 4 bases, with 14 bases separating them. Partial CDR3 DNA: TGTGCCAGTACTAAGCCGGGTCTCGGAAACACC. This codes for CASTKPGLGNT. In full, the CDR3 reads CASTKPGLGNTIYF.

This clone was found many times. The CDR3 end lies 3 residues beyond the end of the read and is filled in from the germline J gene. The gene calls are TRBV5-1 and TRBJ2-5; D gene uncertain. The germline CDR1 and CDR2 sequences are SGHRS and YFSETQ. The CDR3 contains 11 residues. V shed 4 bases and J shed 2 bases, with 3 bases lying between them. The CDR3 loop reads CASSQQETQYF. CDR3 DNA (partial): TGCGCCAGCAGCCAACAAGAGACC.

This clone was recorded at least ten times. The CDR3 end lies 3 residues beyond the end of the read and is filled in from the germline J gene. The chain is built from TRBV13 and TRBJ2-1; 8 bases are shared with TRBD1. CDR3 size: 19 residues. V dropped 6 bases and J dropped 1; count of bases not matched to a gene: 17. Germline values: CDR1 PRHDT, CDR2 FYEKMQ (reference sequence). The CDR3 region is CASRPQGARRTESYNEQFF. Partial CDR3 DNA: TGTGCCAGCAGGCCCCAGGGGGCCCGAAGGACGGAGTCCTACAATGAG. Full variable domain (outside the CDR3, taken from reference TRBV13 and TRBJ2-1): AAGVIQSPRHLIKEKRETATLKCYPIPRHDTVYWYQQGPGQDPQFLISFYEKMQSDKGSIPDRFSAQQFSDYHSELNMSSLELGDSALYFCASRPQGARRTESYNEQFFGPGTRLTVL.

In its sample, this clone was seen many times. The read is 3 residues too short to cover the CDR3 end, so that end is filled in from the germline J gene. V gene TRBV29-1 combines with J gene TRBJ2-1, with D unresolved. The CDR3 is made up of 12 amino acids. CDR1 SQVTM and CDR2 ANQGSEA come from the germline V gene. Trimming pared 5 bases from V and 6 bases from J, leaving 11 bases between. CDR3 amino acids: CSVFQARNEQFF. CDR3 bases read: TGCAGCGTTTTTCAGGCACGCAATGAG.

A few counts support this clone. The read ends 3 residues before the CDR3 terminus; that terminus is restored from the germline J gene. The rearrangement joins TRBV5-1 to TRBJ2-7; possible D gene TRBD2, 5 bases. The CDR3 runs to 13 residues. Germline V gene data show CDR1 as SGHRS and CDR2 as YFSETQ. Trimming stripped 4 bases from V and 6 bases from J, with 14 bases between. CDR3: CASSPNFGVEQYF. CDR3 DNA (partial): TGCGCCAGCAGCCCTAATTTCGGGGTCGAG.

This clone was counted many times. The read halts 3 residues ahead of the CDR3 end, with the missing end drawn from the germline J gene. This chain connects TRBV20-1 to TRBJ2-7, with D tentatively TRBD1 (6 bases). CDR3 length: 11 residues. CDR1 is DFQATT, CDR2 SNEGSKA, per germline (reference sequence). Trimming cost V 3 bases and J 3 bases, with 6 bases left between them. Partial CDR3 DNA: TGCAGTGCTAGGGACAGCTACGAG. This gives the protein CSARDSYE. Given in full, the CDR3 is CSARDSYEQYF.

This clone has ten or more counts. The read gets to within 3 residues of the CDR3 end, and the germline J gene fills in the rest. The chain has TRBV7-8 and TRBJ2-7; the D gene is possibly TRBD1 (6 bases). The CDR3 loop spans 16 amino acids. Trimming took 5 bases from V and 0 from J, leaving 17 bases between them. Germline V lookup: CDR1 SGHVS, CDR2 FQNEAQ. The CDR3 is CASSVLTGRLSYEQYF. The CDR3 bases that were read are TGTGCCAGCAGCGTATTGACAGGCCGACTCTCCTACGAG.

Sample share makes this clone medium-sized. Read coverage stops 3 residues before the CDR3 terminus; the germline J gene supplies the remainder. The chain links TRBV19 to TRBJ2-1; 13 bases are a match to TRBD2. V was clipped by 6 bases and J by 8 bases; unmatched bases: 10. This CDR3 spans 16 amino acids. Per germline, CDR1 LNHDA and CDR2 SQIVND (reference sequence). Incomplete CDR3 DNA: TGTGCCAGTAGCTGCGGACTAGCGGGAGAAGGCGATGAG. It is translated as CASSCGLAGEGDE. The complete CDR3 reads CASSCGLAGEGDEQFF. Variable domain in full (rest from reference TRBV19 and TRBJ2-1): DGGITQSPKYLFRKEGQNVTLSCEQNLNHDAMYWYRQDPGQGLRLIYYSQIVNDFQKGDIAEGYSVSREKKESFPLTVTSAQKNPTAFYLCASSCGLAGEGDEQFFGPGTRLTVL.

This clone has more than one count but fewer than ten. The read ends 3 residues before the CDR3 terminus; that terminus is restored from the germline J gene. V is TRBV19 and J is TRBJ1-5; the D gene is possibly TRBD1 (6 bases). The CDR3 length is 13 residues. The germline CDR1 and CDR2 sequences are LNHDA and SQIVND (reference sequence). V lost 6 bases and J lost 4, with 10 bases in between. The CDR3 sequence: CASSGQTNQPQHF. The covered CDR3 bases are TGTGCCAGTAGCGGACAGACAAATCAGCCC.

At least ten counts were recorded for this clone. Sequencing ends 3 residues short of the CDR3 end; the germline J gene provides the rest. The chain recombines TRBV18 with TRBJ2-3, with 12 positions matching TRBD2. Germline loops: CDR1 KGHSH, CDR2 LQKENI. The junction had 7 bases not matched to a gene; V was cut back by 3 bases and J by 3 bases. This CDR3 contains 17 residues. The CDR3 reads CASSPRELAGGTDTQYF. Partial CDR3 DNA: TGTGCCAGCTCACCCCGCGAACTAGCGGGAGGAACAGATACG.

The CDR3 bases that were read are TGTGCCAGCAGGGAATACAGCTATGGC. Protein sequence: CASREYSYG. The whole CDR3 protein reads CASREYSYGYTF. The gene calls are TRBV19 and TRBJ1-2; possibly TRBD1 for D (5 bases). The read terminates 3 residues ahead of where the CDR3 ends, so the germline J gene completes it. CDR1 is LNHDA, CDR2 SQIVND, per germline (reference sequence). The CDR3 is 12 residues long. V dropped 9 bases and J dropped 4 bases, with 12 bases sitting between them. Based on the CDR3 plus reference TRBV19 and TRBJ1-2, the full variable domain is DGGITQSPKYLFRKEGQNVTLSCEQNLNHDAMYWYRQDPGQGLRLIYYSQIVNDFQKGDIAEGYSVSREKKESFPLTVTSAQKNPTAFYLCASREYSYGYTFGSGTRLTVV.

Remarks on this clone: Read coverage stops 3 residues before the CDR3 terminus; the germline J gene supplies the remainder. The chain combines TRBV5-1 with TRBJ2-7; 10 nucleotides match TRBD2. CDR3 length: 15 amino acids. The V gene's germline CDR1 is SGHRS and CDR2 YFSETQ. V lost 5 bases and J lost 3; bases outside the gene matches: 8. CDR3 DNA (partial): TGCGCCAGCAGTAACCCGGGACTAGCGCTCTACGAG. Translated: CASSNPGLALYE. The whole CDR3 is CASSNPGLALYEQYF.

A word on this clone: From the germline J gene comes the end of the CDR3, since the read stops 3 residues before it. The rearrangement joins TRBV23-1 to TRBJ1-2, with 8 bases aligning to TRBD1. TRBV23-1 is sorted into the ORF group, with uncertain function. J lost 4 bases, V lost 3 bases, and 7 bases had no gene match. The CDR3 extends over 15 amino acids. CDR3 bases read: TGCGCCAGCAGTCATCGACCAGGGGGCCCCTATGGC. Amino acid sequence: CASSHRPGGPYG. The complete CDR3 protein is CASSHRPGGPYGYTF.

In its sample, this clone ranks as medium-sized (0.01 to 0.1%). The read ends 3 residues before the CDR3 terminus; that terminus is restored from the germline J gene. V usage is TRBV6-1 and J usage is TRBJ2-4; D is perhaps TRBD1 (5 bases). The CDR3 extends over 15 amino acids. Trimming cost V 4 bases and J 5 bases, with 15 bases left between them. The germline V gene has CDR1 MNHNS and CDR2 SASEGT. CDR3 protein: CASSGRQFRENIQYF. Incomplete CDR3 DNA: TGTGCCAGCAGTGGCAGACAGTTTCGGGAAAACATT.

This clone was detected only a few times. From the germline J gene comes the end of the CDR3, since the read stops 3 residues before it. The J gene is TRBJ2-7, the V gene TRBV2, with D perhaps TRBD1 (7 bases). CDR3 length: 15 residues. V lost 4 bases, J lost 0 bases, and 13 bases lay in between. In germline, CDR1 is SNHLY, CDR2 FYNNEI. The CDR3 here is CASSAGQRVSYEQYF. CDR3 DNA, as far as it was read: TGTGCCAGCAGTGCGGGACAGCGGGTCTCCTACGAG.

This clone has more than one count but fewer than ten. The DNA ends 3 residues before the CDR3 does, and the rest of the CDR3 is filled in from the germline J gene. The rearrangement links TRBV6-2 or TRBV6-3 to TRBJ2-3; 8 nucleotides match TRBD1. CDR3 length: 17 residues. V shed 6 bases, J shed 2 bases, and the junction held 13 bases outside the gene matches. CDR1 is MNHEY, CDR2 SVGEGT, per germline. The sequenced CDR3 bases are TGTGCCAGCAGACCACCGGGACAGGCACGCTTCACAGATACG. This encodes CASRPPGQARFTDT. The CDR3 reads in full as CASRPPGQARFTDTQYF.